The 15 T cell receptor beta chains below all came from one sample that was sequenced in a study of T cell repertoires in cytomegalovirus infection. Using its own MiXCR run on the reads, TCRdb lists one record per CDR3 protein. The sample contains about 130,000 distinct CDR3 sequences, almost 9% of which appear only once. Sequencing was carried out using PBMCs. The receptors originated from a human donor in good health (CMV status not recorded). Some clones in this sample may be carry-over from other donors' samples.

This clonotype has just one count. The DNA of the CDR3 is TGTGCCAGCAGTTACGCCGGGACAGGGGACGGCTACACCTTC. Protein sequence: CASSYAGTGDGYTF. The chain employs TRBV6-8 and TRBJ1-2, with 10 bases fitting TRBD1. Germline CDR1 MNHGY, CDR2 SAAAGT. V lost 2 bases to trimming and J lost 8 bases; unmatched junction nucleotides: 5. CDR3 length: 14 amino acids.

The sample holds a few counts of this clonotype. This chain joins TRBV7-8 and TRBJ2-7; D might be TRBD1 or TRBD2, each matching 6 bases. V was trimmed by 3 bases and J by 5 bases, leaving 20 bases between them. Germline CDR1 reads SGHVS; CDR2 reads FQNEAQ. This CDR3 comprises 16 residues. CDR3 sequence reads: CASSFTQEGGPDEQYF. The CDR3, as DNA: TGTGCCAGCAGCTTCACCCAGGAGGGGGGCCCAGACGAGCAGTACTTC.

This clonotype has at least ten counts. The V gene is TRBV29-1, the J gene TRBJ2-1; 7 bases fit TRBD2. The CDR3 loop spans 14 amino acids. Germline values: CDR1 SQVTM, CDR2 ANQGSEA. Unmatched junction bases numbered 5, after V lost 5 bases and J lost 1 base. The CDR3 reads CSVILAQSYNEQFF. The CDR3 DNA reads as TGCAGCGTTATACTAGCGCAATCCTACAATGAGCAGTTCTTC.

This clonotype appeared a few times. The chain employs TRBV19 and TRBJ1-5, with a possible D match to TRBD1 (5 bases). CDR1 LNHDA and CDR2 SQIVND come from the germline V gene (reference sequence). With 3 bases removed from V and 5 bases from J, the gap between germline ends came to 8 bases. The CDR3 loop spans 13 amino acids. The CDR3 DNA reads TGTGCCAGTAGTATCGGGACGTATCAGCCCCAGCATTTT. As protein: CASSIGTYQPQHF.

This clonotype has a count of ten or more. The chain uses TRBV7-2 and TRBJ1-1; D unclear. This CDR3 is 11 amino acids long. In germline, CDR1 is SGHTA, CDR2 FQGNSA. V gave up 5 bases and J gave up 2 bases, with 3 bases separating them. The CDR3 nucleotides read TGTGCCAGCAGCGTCAACACTGAAGCTTTCTTT. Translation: CASSVNTEAFF. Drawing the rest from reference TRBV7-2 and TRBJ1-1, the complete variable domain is GAGVSQSPSNKVTEKGKDVELRCDPISGHTALYWYRQSLGQGLEFLIYFQGNSAPDKSGLPSDRFSAERTGGSVSTLTIQRTQQEDSAVYLCASSVNTEAFFGQGTRLTVV.

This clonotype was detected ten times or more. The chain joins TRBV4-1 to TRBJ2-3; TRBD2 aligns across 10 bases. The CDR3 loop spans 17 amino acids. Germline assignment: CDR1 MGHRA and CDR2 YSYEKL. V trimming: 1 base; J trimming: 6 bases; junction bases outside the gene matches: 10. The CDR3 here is CASSQAAGQRGGDTQYF. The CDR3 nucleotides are TGCGCCAGCAGCCAAGCCGCCGGCCAGCGGGGGGGGGATACGCAGTATTTT.

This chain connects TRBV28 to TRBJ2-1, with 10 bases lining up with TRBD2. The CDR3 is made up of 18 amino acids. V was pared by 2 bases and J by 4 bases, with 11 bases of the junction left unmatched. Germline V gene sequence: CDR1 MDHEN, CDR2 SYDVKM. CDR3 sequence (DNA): TGTGCCAGCAGTTTAATTTCTTGGCCTAGCGGGGGTTACAATGAGCAGTTCTTC. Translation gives CASSLISWPSGGYNEQFF.

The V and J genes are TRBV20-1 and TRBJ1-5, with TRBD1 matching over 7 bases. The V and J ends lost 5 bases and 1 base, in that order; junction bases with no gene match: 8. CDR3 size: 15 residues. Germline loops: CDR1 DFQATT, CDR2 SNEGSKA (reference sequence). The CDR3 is CSAREAGGSNQPQHF. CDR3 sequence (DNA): TGCAGTGCTCGCGAGGCAGGGGGAAGCAATCAGCCCCAGCATTTT.

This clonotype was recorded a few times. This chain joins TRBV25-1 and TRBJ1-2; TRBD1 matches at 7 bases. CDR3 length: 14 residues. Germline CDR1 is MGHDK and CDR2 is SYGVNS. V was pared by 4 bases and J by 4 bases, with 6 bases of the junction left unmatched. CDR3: CASSVTGRSYGYTF. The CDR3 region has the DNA TGTGCCAGCAGTGTGACAGGGAGGAGCTATGGCTACACCTTC.

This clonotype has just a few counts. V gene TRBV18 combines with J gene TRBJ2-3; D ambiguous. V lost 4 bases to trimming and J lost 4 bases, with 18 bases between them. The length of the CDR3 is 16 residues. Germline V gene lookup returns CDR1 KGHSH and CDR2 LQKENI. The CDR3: CASSRSDPWSPDTQYF. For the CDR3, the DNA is TGTGCCAGCTCACGATCGGACCCCTGGAGCCCAGATACGCAGTATTTT.

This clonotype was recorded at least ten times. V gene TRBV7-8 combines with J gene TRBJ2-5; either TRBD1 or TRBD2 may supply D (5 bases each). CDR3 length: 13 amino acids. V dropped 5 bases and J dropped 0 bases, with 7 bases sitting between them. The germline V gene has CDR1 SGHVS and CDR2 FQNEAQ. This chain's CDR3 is CASSPGHQETQYF. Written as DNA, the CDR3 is TGTGCCAGCAGCCCGGGACACCAAGAGACCCAGTACTTC.

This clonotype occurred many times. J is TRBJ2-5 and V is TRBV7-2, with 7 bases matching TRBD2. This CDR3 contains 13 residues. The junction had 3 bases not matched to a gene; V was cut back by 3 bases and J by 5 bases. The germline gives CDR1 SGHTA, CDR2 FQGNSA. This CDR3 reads CASSFRGVETQYF. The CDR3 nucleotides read TGTGCCAGCAGCTTCCGGGGGGTCGAGACCCAGTACTTC.

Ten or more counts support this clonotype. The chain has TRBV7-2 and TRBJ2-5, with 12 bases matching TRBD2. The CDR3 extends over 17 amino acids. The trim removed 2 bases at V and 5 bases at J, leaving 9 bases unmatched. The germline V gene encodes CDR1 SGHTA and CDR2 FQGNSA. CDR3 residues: CASSLSTSGGSRETQYF. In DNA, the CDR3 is TGTGCCAGCAGCTTAAGTACTAGCGGGGGGTCTCGGGAGACCCAGTACTTC.

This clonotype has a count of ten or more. The CDR3 sequence: CASSLKGFGTEAFF. CDR3 DNA: TGTGCCAGCAGTTTAAAGGGTTTTGGCACTGAAGCTTTCTTT. The rearrangement uses TRBV12-3 or TRBV12-4 and TRBJ1-1; D call uncertain. Trimming took 2 bases from V and 4 from J, leaving 11 bases between them. CDR3 size: 14 residues.

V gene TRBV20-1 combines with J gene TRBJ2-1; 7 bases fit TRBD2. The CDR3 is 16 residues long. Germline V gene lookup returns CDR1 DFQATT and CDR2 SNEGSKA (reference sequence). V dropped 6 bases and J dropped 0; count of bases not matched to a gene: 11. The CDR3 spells CSASSTSASSYNEQFF. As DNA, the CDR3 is TGCAGTGCCTCCTCTACTAGCGCTAGCTCCTACAATGAGCAGTTCTTC.